This passage covers 29 T cell receptor beta chains from one sample sequenced in a study of T cells in Graves' hyperthyroidism and ophthalmopathy. TCR beta CDR3 region amplification was performed from RNA transcripts. The HTBI primer set served for first-round RT-PCR of the TCR CDR3. One entry per CDR3 protein results from TCRdb running MiXCR on the multiplex PCR reads. The table includes about 250,000 distinct CDR3 sequences, approximately 21% detected once. Input material: blood. The receptors were sampled from a man under 40 with Graves' ophthalmopathy.

The V and J genes are TRBV24-1 and TRBJ2-7; TRBD1 aligns across 9 bases. CDR1 and CDR2 from the germline V gene are KGHDR and SFDVKD. This CDR3 comprises 17 residues. V gave up 4 bases and J gave up 4 bases; unmatched junction bases: 13. CDR3 sequence: CATSDSKPGQGVYEQYF. The CDR3 nucleotides read TGTGCCACCAGTGACTCCAAACCGGGACAGGGTGTTTACGAGCAGTACTTC.

The V gene is TRBV12-5, the J gene TRBJ2-7; D not certain. The CDR3 totals 11 residues. Trimming cost V 5 bases and J 4 bases, with 6 bases left between them. In germline, CDR1 is LGHNT, CDR2 FRNRAP. The CDR3 sequence is CASGQAYEQYF. As DNA, the CDR3 is TGTGCTAGTGGTCAGGCTTACGAGCAGTACTTC. Combining the CDR3 with reference TRBV12-5 and TRBJ2-7 gives the whole variable domain DARVTQTPRHKVTEMGQEVTMRCQPILGHNTVFWYRQTMMQGLELLAYFRNRAPLDDSGMPKDRFSAEMPDATLATLKIQPSEPRDSAVYFCASGQAYEQYFGPGTRLTVT.

This chain joins TRBV28 and TRBJ1-5; weak D call: TRBD1 (5 bases). The germline V and J ends were trimmed by 6 bases and 2 bases, with 17 bases remaining between them. The CDR3 is 16 residues long. Germline loops: CDR1 MDHEN, CDR2 SYDVKM. CDR3 residues: CASRPSRDGRNQPQHF. DNA for the CDR3: TGTGCCAGCAGACCAAGCAGGGATGGGCGCAATCAGCCCCAGCATTTT. Combining the CDR3 with reference TRBV28 and TRBJ1-5 gives the whole variable domain DVKVTQSSRYLVKRTGEKVFLECVQDMDHENMFWYRQDPGLGLRLIYFSYDVKMKEKGDIPEGYSVSREKKERFSLILESASTNQTSMYLCASRPSRDGRNQPQHFGDGTRLSIL.

The rearrangement links TRBV24-1 to TRBJ2-7; D could derive from TRBD1 or TRBD2 (5 bases each). Per germline, CDR1 KGHDR and CDR2 SFDVKD. The CDR3 extends over 14 amino acids. V lost 4 bases, J lost 0 bases, and 9 bases lay in between. In DNA form, the CDR3 reads TGTGCCACCAGTGAGGCAGGGAGCTCCTACGAGCAGTACTTC. The encoded protein is CATSEAGSSYEQYF.

This clonotype was detected a few times. The genes are TRBV7-8 and TRBJ2-7; D gene ambiguous. Germline lookup yields CDR1 SGHVS and CDR2 FQNEAQ. Trimming shortened V by 5 bases and J by 7 bases, and 12 bases separated the two germline ends. The CDR3 is 12 amino acids. CDR3 sequence reads: CASSLKWTEQYF. The CDR3 DNA reads as TGTGCCAGCAGCCTAAAATGGACGGAGCAGTACTTC.

In the case of this clonotype: This may be a read error: a much more frequent sequence differs by one nucleotide. The rearrangement joins TRBV11-2 to TRBJ2-2; possibly TRBD1 for D (6 bases). This CDR3 contains 15 residues. Germline CDR1 SGHAT, CDR2 FQNNGV. The CDR3 sequence is CASSLDDGDTGELLF. The CDR3 nucleotides read TGTGCCAGCAGCTTAGATGATGGGGACACCGGGGAGCTGCTTTTT. The full variable domain, in which reference TRBV11-2 and TRBJ2-2 provide the parts outside the CDR3, is EAGVAQSPRYKIIEKRQSVAFWCNPISGHATLYWYQQILGQGPKLLIQFQNNGVVDDSQLPKDRFSAERLKGVDSTLKIQPAKLEDSAVYLCASSLDDGDTGELLFGEGSRLTVL.

This clonotype was seen only a few times. The chain recombines TRBV5-1 with TRBJ2-1; perhaps TRBD1 as D (6 bases). The CDR3 totals 15 residues. Germline lookup yields CDR1 SGHRS and CDR2 YFSETQ. Trimming took off 2 bases at V and 9 bases at J, with 18 bases between the two ends. In DNA, the CDR3 is TGCGCCAGCAGCTTACAGGGCTTCGAGACAGGTGAGCAGTTCTTC. As protein: CASSLQGFETGEQFF.

This clonotype has a count of ten or more. The CDR3 sequence: CASRTGTSNYEQYF. In DNA, the CDR3 is TGCGCCAGCAGAACCGGGACTAGCAACTACGAGCAGTACTTC. The chain is built from TRBV5-1 and TRBJ2-7, with 9 bases matching TRBD2. CDR1 is SGHRS and CDR2 is YFSETQ in the germline V gene. The trim removed 5 bases at V and 3 bases at J, leaving 6 bases unmatched. The CDR3 is made up of 14 amino acids.

This clonotype came up many times. The rearrangement uses TRBV27 and TRBJ2-1; TRBD1 matches at 8 bases. V dropped 5 bases and J dropped 9; count of bases not matched to a gene: 6. CDR3 length equals 13 residues. CDR1 and CDR2 from the germline V gene are MNHEY and SMNVEV (reference sequence). CDR3 sequence reads: CASSTTGEVEQFF. The CDR3 DNA follows: TGTGCCAGCAGTACGACAGGGGAGGTTGAGCAGTTCTTC.

This clonotype was counted many times. J is TRBJ2-7 and V is TRBV5-1; D not resolved. Deletions cut 0 bases from V and 4 bases from J, with 8 bases between. Germline V CDR1 and CDR2: SGHRS, YFSETQ. The CDR3 runs 13 residues. The CDR3 DNA sequence: TGCGCCAGCAGCTTGGGGCAGTTTTACGAGCAGTACTTC. This translates into CASSLGQFYEQYF.

The J gene is TRBJ2-1, the V gene TRBV5-1; D gene uncertain. With 4 bases removed from V and 0 bases from J, the gap between germline ends came to 11 bases. Germline CDR1 reads SGHRS; CDR2 reads YFSETQ. The CDR3 has 15 residues. This CDR3 reads CASSIYQSSYNEQFF. The CDR3, as DNA: TGCGCCAGCAGCATCTACCAGAGCTCCTACAATGAGCAGTTCTTC.

This clonotype was counted once. The rearrangement uses TRBV19 and TRBJ2-1; 7 positions match TRBD2. Germline CDR1 is LNHDA and CDR2 is SQIVND (reference sequence). V was pared by 1 base and J by 6 bases, with 6 bases of the junction left unmatched. The CDR3 length is 15 residues. CDR3 nucleotides: TGTGCCAGTAGTATAGGTCGACTAGCCATCAATGAGCAGTTCTTC. Residues: CASSIGRLAINEQFF. Based on the CDR3 plus reference TRBV19 and TRBJ2-1, the full variable domain is DGGITQSPKYLFRKEGQNVTLSCEQNLNHDAMYWYRQDPGQGLRLIYYSQIVNDFQKGDIAEGYSVSREKKESFPLTVTSAQKNPTAFYLCASSIGRLAINEQFFGPGTRLTVL.

This clonotype was recorded a few times. The chain combines TRBV6-2 or TRBV6-3 with TRBJ1-5; 7 positions match TRBD1. The J segment lost 1 base and the V segment lost 8 bases, leaving 5 bases of the junction unmatched. Germline CDR1 and CDR2: MNHEY and SVGEGT. The CDR3 consists of 14 residues. This chain's CDR3 is CASLDRASNQPQHF. In nucleotides, the CDR3 is TGTGCCAGCCTCGACAGGGCGAGCAATCAGCCCCAGCATTTT.

The chain carries TRBV20-1 and TRBJ2-1, with TRBD2 identical over 11 bases. This CDR3 comprises 15 residues. The trim removed 5 bases at V and 2 bases at J, leaving 5 bases unmatched. Germline CDR1 reads DFQATT; CDR2 reads SNEGSKA (reference sequence). As DNA, the CDR3 is TGCAGTGCTCACGGGACTAGCGGTCCCTACAATGAGCAGTTCTTC. It codes for CSAHGTSGPYNEQFF.

The J gene is TRBJ2-1, the V gene TRBV19; tentative D call: TRBD2 (6 bases). From germline, CDR1 is LNHDA and CDR2 SQIVND (reference sequence). The CDR3 is 15 residues long. Between the trimmed V and J ends, which lost 3 bases and 5 bases, there was a span of 14 bases. CDR3 amino acids: CASSIQSAGNNEQFF. Written as DNA, the CDR3 is TGTGCCAGTAGTATTCAAAGTGCGGGAAACAATGAGCAGTTCTTC. The whole variable domain, remainder taken from reference TRBV19 and TRBJ2-1, is DGGITQSPKYLFRKEGQNVTLSCEQNLNHDAMYWYRQDPGQGLRLIYYSQIVNDFQKGDIAEGYSVSREKKESFPLTVTSAQKNPTAFYLCASSIQSAGNNEQFFGPGTRLTVL.

This clonotype was found a few times. This sequence joins TRBV20-1 and TRBJ2-7; 10 bases agree with TRBD2. Germline CDR1 and CDR2: DFQATT and SNEGSKA (reference sequence). With 3 bases clipped from V and 4 bases from J, the junction kept 9 bases outside the gene matches. The CDR3 sequence is 15 residues long. Here the CDR3 reads CSASSPSGSLYEQYF. As DNA, the CDR3 is TGCAGTGCTAGTTCCCCTAGCGGGAGCTTATACGAGCAGTACTTC.

This clonotype was found many times. The chain links TRBV2 to TRBJ2-5, with 11 bases that match TRBD2. CDR1 and CDR2 (germline): SNHLY, FYNNEI. The CDR3 is 14 residues long. V trimming: 11 bases; J trimming: 9 bases; junction bases outside the gene matches: 14. CDR3 sequence reads: CARETSGAPGAQYF. DNA of the CDR3: TGTGCCCGCGAGACTAGCGGGGCTCCCGGAGCCCAGTACTTC.

This chain links TRBV20-1 with TRBJ2-5; D gene ambiguous. Germline V lookup: CDR1 DFQATT, CDR2 SNEGSKA (reference sequence). This CDR3 region has 11 residues. Trimming shortened V by 5 bases and J by 4 bases, and 8 bases separated the two germline ends. The CDR3 region has the DNA TGCAGTGCTTTGGACGGAGAGACCCAGTACTTC. It specifies CSALDGETQYF.

There are many counts of this clonotype. The rearrangement links TRBV11-2 to TRBJ2-2; D remains ambiguous. V was trimmed by 2 bases and J by 4 bases, leaving 8 bases between them. CDR1 and CDR2 from the germline V gene are SGHAT and FQNNGV. The CDR3 is 14 amino acids. CDR3 region: CASSLIGSTGELFF. The DNA for the CDR3 is TGTGCCAGCAGCTTAATCGGTAGCACCGGGGAGCTGTTTTTT.

The chain has TRBV12-3 or TRBV12-4 and TRBJ2-5; 7 nucleotides match TRBD2. After removal of 2 bases from V and 5 bases from J, the junction contained 11 bases not matched to a gene. CDR3 length: 16 amino acids. CDR3 nucleotides: TGTGCCAGCAGTTTACTAGTCAGGGAGGGTACGGAGACCCAGTACTTC. The encoded protein is CASSLLVREGTETQYF.

The V call is TRBV11-2, the J call TRBJ2-7; D is possibly TRBD1 or TRBD2 (6 bases each). V was cut by 6 bases and J by 3 bases, with 21 bases left in between. CDR3 size: 16 residues. CDR1 SGHAT and CDR2 FQNNGV come from the germline V gene. CDR3 amino acids: CASSTPGVGTDYEQYF. The CDR3 nucleotides are TGTGCCAGCAGTACCCCAGGGGTTGGGACTGACTACGAGCAGTACTTC.

V gene TRBV6-9 combines with J gene TRBJ2-1; 9 nucleotides align to TRBD1. Germline CDR1 MNHGY, CDR2 SVAAGI. After removal of 4 bases from V and 9 bases from J, the junction contained 10 bases not matched to a gene. The CDR3 contains 15 residues. DNA for the CDR3: TGTGCCAGCAGTTTCGGACAAACAGGGGGCGCTGAGCAGTTCTTC. It encodes CASSFGQTGGAEQFF.

This clonotype was counted many times. The gene calls are TRBV6-1 and TRBJ2-7; TRBD1 might be the D (5 bases). The CDR3 covers 14 residues. Deletions cut 5 bases from V and 0 bases from J, with 11 bases between. Per germline, CDR1 MNHNS and CDR2 SASEGT. For the CDR3, the DNA is TGTGCCAGCAGTTACAGGCTTAACTCCTACGAGCAGTACTTC. It codes for CASSYRLNSYEQYF.

The CDR3 nucleotides are TGTGCCAGCAGTTTAGGGATAGCGGGAGGCTCCTACGAGCAGTACTTC. Encoded protein: CASSLGIAGGSYEQYF. The chain recombines TRBV12-3 or TRBV12-4 with TRBJ2-7; 10 nucleotides align to TRBD2. There are 16 residues in the CDR3. J gave up 0 bases and V 1 base, and 3 bases lay outside the gene matches.

This clonotype was detected only a few times. This chain links TRBV10-1 with TRBJ1-2, with D hard to call. From germline, CDR1 is WNHNN and CDR2 SYGVQD (reference sequence). Deletions cut 4 bases from V and 0 bases from J, with 6 bases between. This CDR3 has 13 residues. CDR3 sequence (DNA): TGCGCCAGCAGTGCGGGTGCTAACTATGGCTACACCTTC. It yields the protein CASSAGANYGYTF.

This clonotype showed up many times. This chain links TRBV6-2 or TRBV6-3 with TRBJ2-4, with 7 bases that match TRBD2. CDR3 size: 15 residues. CDR1 and CDR2 from the germline V gene are MNHEY and SVGEGT. V lost 2 bases, J lost 2 bases, and 3 bases stayed unmatched. DNA for the CDR3: TGTGCCAGCAGTTACGGCGGGAGTCCCAAAAACATTCAGTACTTC. Protein sequence: CASSYGGSPKNIQYF.

The chain has TRBV15 and TRBJ2-3; TRBD1 agrees at 8 bases. Germline values: CDR1 LNHNV, CDR2 YYDKDF (reference sequence). Trimming removed 0 bases from V and 5 bases from J; junction bases left unmatched: 1. This CDR3 has 14 residues. CDR3: CATSRDDRGDTQYF. In nucleotides, the CDR3 is TGTGCCACCAGCAGAGATGACAGGGGAGATACGCAGTATTTT.

Many counts were recorded for this clonotype. The rearrangement joins TRBV27 to TRBJ2-1; 10 bases line up with TRBD2. The CDR3 has 16 residues. The trim removed 4 bases at V and 7 bases at J, leaving 10 bases unmatched. CDR1 and CDR2 from the germline V gene are MNHEY and SMNVEV (reference sequence). The CDR3 loop is CASSSREAGGPNEQFF. The CDR3 DNA follows: TGTGCCAGCAGTTCCAGAGAAGCGGGAGGGCCGAATGAGCAGTTCTTC.

This clonotype was observed a few times. The J gene is TRBJ2-5, the V gene TRBV7-8; the match to TRBD2 covers 11 bases. The CDR3 is made up of 16 amino acids. Trimming removed 5 bases from V and 5 bases from J; junction bases left unmatched: 10. Per germline, CDR1 SGHVS and CDR2 FQNEAQ. CDR3 DNA: TGTGCCAGCAGCCACAATAGCGGGAGGGCCTTGGAGACCCAGTACTTC. Its protein product is CASSHNSGRALETQYF.